What follows are 32 T cell receptor beta chains derived from one specimen sequenced in a study of cytomegalovirus exposure and HLA in healthy donors. Vbeta (60) and Jbeta (13) primers were used in the PCR. Some clones are missing from TCRdb's copy, which holds only in-frame ones; the method was immunoSEQ multiplex PCR. The data show under 150,000 clones, with around 81% seen just once and 0.55% to 0.75% held by the top ten. The sample comprised PBMCs. Receptors were obtained from a man between 18 and 35 years old in good health and CMV-seronegative.

The chain employs TRBV18 and TRBJ1-1; 10 bases are shared with TRBD1. V lost 3 bases, J lost 2 bases, and 3 bases stayed unmatched. Germline V gene sequence: CDR1 KGHSH, CDR2 LQKENI. The CDR3 consists of 15 residues. The CDR3 DNA is TGTGCCAGCTCACCGGGACAGGGGACCAACACTGAAGCTTTCTTT. It encodes CASSPGQGTNTEAFF.

V usage is TRBV5-1 and J usage is TRBJ2-7, with 9 bases that match TRBD2. The CDR3 totals 13 residues. Germline V lookup: CDR1 SGHRS, CDR2 YFSETQ. Trimming took 2 bases from V and 5 from J; bases not matched to a gene: 2. CDR3 bases: TGCGCCAGCAGCTTCGGCGGGGGGGACGAGCAGTACTTC. This encodes CASSFGGGDEQYF. The full variable domain, its missing parts supplied by reference TRBV5-1 and TRBJ2-7, is KAGVTQTPRYLIKTRGQQVTLSCSPISGHRSVSWYQQTPGQGLQFLFEYFSETQRNKGNFPGRFSGRQFSNSRSEMNVSTLELGDSALYLCASSFGGGDEQYFGPGTRLTVT.

The V call is TRBV19, the J call TRBJ2-7, with D possibly matching TRBD2 (5 bases). This CDR3 has 18 amino acids. Germline V gene data show CDR1 as LNHDA and CDR2 as SQIVND (reference sequence). Deletions cut 3 bases from V and 6 bases from J, with 27 bases between. CDR3 bases: TGTGCCAGTAGTATTACCGCGCGTCGGACCACTATCCGGGGCGAGCAGTACTTC. This translates into CASSITARRTTIRGEQYF.

A few counts support this clone. The J gene is TRBJ1-1, the V gene TRBV18; 7 nucleotides agree with TRBD1. Germline CDR1 is KGHSH and CDR2 is LQKENI. Trimming removed 3 bases from V and 8 bases from J; junction bases left unmatched: 12. The CDR3 is 15 amino acids. The CDR3 sequence is CASSPPPAGGREAFF. CDR3 nucleotides: TGTGCCAGCTCACCCCCTCCGGCAGGGGGTCGCGAAGCTTTCTTT.

As concerns this clone: The same CDR3 arises from other DNA sequences in this sample as well. The chain combines TRBV5-1 with TRBJ1-1, with TRBD1 matching over 7 bases. Unmatched junction bases numbered 1, after V lost 3 bases and J lost 5 bases. From germline, CDR1 is SGHRS and CDR2 YFSETQ. This CDR3 region has 12 residues. Written as DNA, the CDR3 is TGCGCCAGCAGCTCGACAGGGACTGAAGCTTTCTTT. Translating gives CASSSTGTEAFF.

The gene calls are TRBV7-9 and TRBJ2-4, with a weak D call TRBD1 (7 bases). Germline CDR1 and CDR2: SEHNR and FQNEAQ (reference sequence). The V end was cut by 3 bases, the J end by 7 bases, with 19 bases between. The CDR3 contains 16 residues. CDR3 sequence (DNA): TGTGCCAGCAGCTTGAAGGCGGAGGGGGCGCGGAACATTCAGTACTTC. Its protein is CASSLKAEGARNIQYF.

This clone has a single count. The rearrangement links TRBV11-2 to TRBJ2-5; D possibly corresponds to TRBD1 (8 bases). The germline CDR1 and CDR2 sequences are SGHAT and FQNNGV. V was pared by 6 bases and J by 2 bases, with 16 bases between. CDR3 length: 15 residues. In DNA form, the CDR3 reads TGTGCCAGCAGATCCGTACAGGGGGGGCAAGAGACCCAGTACTTC. It is translated as CASRSVQGGQETQYF.

V usage is TRBV19 and J usage is TRBJ2-1; TRBD2 agrees at 10 bases. The V gene end was trimmed by 8 bases and the J gene end by 0 bases; junction bases not matched to a gene: 7. CDR1 LNHDA and CDR2 SQIVND come from the germline V gene (reference sequence). The CDR3 is made up of 16 amino acids. The CDR3 region is CASLGTSASSYNEQFF. Written as DNA, the CDR3 is TGTGCCAGTCTCGGGACTAGCGCCTCCTCCTACAATGAGCAGTTCTTC.

This chain links TRBV11-2 with TRBJ1-6; D call uncertain. The CDR3 length is 13 residues. Germline V lookup: CDR1 SGHAT, CDR2 FQNNGV. Trimming left V 5 bases short and J 6 bases short, with 8 bases between. The chain's CDR3 is CASSPKTNSPLHF. In DNA, the CDR3 is TGTGCCAGCAGCCCTAAAACTAATTCACCCCTCCACTTT.

The V call is TRBV6-4, the J call TRBJ2-7; 10 bases align to TRBD1. J was trimmed by 4 bases and V by 6 bases; bases with no gene match: 6. There are 14 residues in the CDR3. Germline assignment: CDR1 MRHNA and CDR2 SNTAGT. The CDR3 reads CASRRTGGLYEQYF. DNA for the CDR3: TGTGCCAGCAGGCGGACAGGGGGACTTTACGAGCAGTACTTC.

V usage is TRBV2 and J usage is TRBJ2-7, with D possibly matching TRBD2 (6 bases). CDR1 is SNHLY, CDR2 FYNNEI, per germline. The length of the CDR3 is 12 residues. V dropped 6 bases and J dropped 6 bases, with 12 bases sitting between them. CDR3 sequence: CASRGLAGEQYF. In DNA, the CDR3 is TGTGCCAGCAGGGGACTGGCTGGCGAGCAGTACTTC.

The chain has TRBV2 and TRBJ1-2; D call uncertain. Germline CDR1 is SNHLY and CDR2 is FYNNEI. Trimming removed 5 bases at V and 2 bases at J, with 6 bases between. The CDR3 runs 12 residues. The CDR3 spells CASSRENYGYTF. DNA of the CDR3: TGTGCCAGCAGTAGGGAGAACTATGGCTACACCTTC.

The chain combines TRBV19 with TRBJ2-4, with D possibly TRBD1 on 7 matching bases. The germline CDR1 and CDR2 sequences are LNHDA and SQIVND (reference sequence). The germline V and J ends were trimmed by 3 bases and 5 bases, with 14 bases remaining between them. The CDR3 consists of 15 residues. The CDR3 region has the DNA TGTGCCAGTAGTATTTGGGGGGACAGCCAAAACATTCAGTACTTC. It translates to CASSIWGDSQNIQYF.

The genes are TRBV4-1 and TRBJ2-1; D remains unclear. The CDR3 has 12 residues. Trimming stripped 4 bases from V and 8 bases from J, with 9 bases between. Looked up from germline, CDR1 is MGHRA and CDR2 is YSYEKL. The CDR3 DNA is TGCGCCAGCAGCCCCTCAGGCGATGAGCAGTTCTTC. Translated, it gives CASSPSGDEQFF.

The CDR3: CASSLEAGGGYYEQYF. The CDR3 coding sequence is TGCGCCAGCAGCTTGGAGGCAGGAGGGGGCTATTACGAGCAGTACTTC. This sequence joins TRBV5-1 and TRBJ2-7; possible D gene TRBD1, 7 bases. V was trimmed by 0 bases and J by 4 bases, leaving 17 bases between them. The CDR3 contains 16 residues. Germline V gene sequence: CDR1 SGHRS, CDR2 YFSETQ.

V usage is TRBV21-1 and J usage is TRBJ2-7; the table's D gene call, TRBD1, was not cross checked with the DNA. TRBV21-1 is listed as a pseudogene. CDR3 size: 18 residues. CDR3 DNA: TGTGCCAGCAGCTTCCTCTCCTCCTCCGGGACAGGCTGCTACGAGCAGTACTTC. Its translation is CASSFLSSSGTGCYEQYF.

This sequence joins TRBV9 and TRBJ1-1; 9 bases match TRBD1. This CDR3 spans 14 amino acids. The trim removed 0 bases at V and 7 bases at J, leaving 4 bases unmatched. The germline gives CDR1 SGDLS, CDR2 YYNGEE. CDR3 region: CASSVGTGGFEAFF. CDR3 nucleotide sequence: TGTGCCAGCAGCGTAGGAACAGGGGGCTTTGAAGCTTTCTTT.

The chain joins TRBV18 to TRBJ2-6; D not certain. This CDR3 region has 20 residues. Per the germline V gene, CDR1 is KGHSH and CDR2 is LQKENI. The V end lost 5 bases, the J end lost 0 bases, and 23 bases lay between the germline ends. Here the CDR3 reads CASSTFFQQSLVSGANVLTF. DNA for the CDR3: TGTGCCAGCTCAACCTTTTTCCAACAGAGCTTAGTCTCTGGGGCCAACGTCCTGACTTTC. Full variable domain (remainder filled in from reference TRBV18 and TRBJ2-6): NAGVMQNPRHLVRRRGQEARLRCSPMKGHSHVYWYRQLPEEGLKFMVYLQKENIIDESGMPKERFSAEFPKEGPSILRIQQVVRGDSAAYFCASSTFFQQSLVSGANVLTFGAGSRLTVL.

V gene TRBV5-1 combines with J gene TRBJ2-5, with a possible D match to TRBD2 (5 bases). The J call may be wrong; the DNA end is better matched by TRBJ2-7. Per germline, CDR1 SGHRS and CDR2 YFSETQ. The length of the CDR3 is 16 residues. CDR3 residues: CASSSGLEVRSAEQYF. DNA of the CDR3: TGCGCCAGCAGCTCCGGGTTGGAGGTCCGGTCCGCCGAGCAGTACTTC.

V usage is TRBV5-6 and J usage is TRBJ2-5; 7 nucleotides agree with TRBD1. TRBJ2-7 matches the DNA end more closely, so the J call is doubtful. Germline-derived CDR1 and CDR2 are SGHDT and YYEEEE. The CDR3 contains 13 residues. Written as DNA, the CDR3 is TGTGCCAGCAGCCAGACAGGGACCTACGAGCAGTACTTC. It encodes CASSQTGTYEQYF.

The J gene is TRBJ2-7, the V gene TRBV2; possible D gene TRBD2, 6 bases. The CDR3 runs to 13 residues. Germline loops: CDR1 SNHLY, CDR2 FYNNEI. V was clipped by 11 bases and J by 0 bases, with 14 bases between them. In DNA form, the CDR3 reads TGTGCCTCTCTGCGGGAAAACTCCTACGAGCAGTACTTC. Translated, it gives CASLRENSYEQYF.

The rearrangement links TRBV5-1 to TRBJ2-7, with a weak D call TRBD1 (6 bases). Trimming stripped 2 bases from V and 6 bases from J, with 9 bases between. Per germline, CDR1 SGHRS and CDR2 YFSETQ. The CDR3 consists of 12 residues. The CDR3 region has the DNA TGCGCCAGCAGCTTCACCAGGGGCGAGCAGTACTTC. Amino acids: CASSFTRGEQYF.

The chain has TRBV4-3 and TRBJ2-5, with 15 bases fitting TRBD2. From germline, CDR1 is LGHNA and CDR2 YSLEER. The ends lost 5 bases at V and 4 bases at J; junction bases unmatched: 5. This CDR3 is 16 amino acids long. For the CDR3, the DNA is TGCGCCAGCAGCTACGGACTAGCGGGGGGGCGAGAGACCCAGTACTTC. This gives the protein CASSYGLAGGRETQYF.

This chain links TRBV5-1 with TRBJ1-1, with D possibly being TRBD1 (5 bases). CDR3 size: 14 residues. V dropped 2 bases and J dropped 6 bases, with 14 bases sitting between them. Germline V gene data show CDR1 as SGHRS and CDR2 as YFSETQ. The CDR3 here is CASSLGWEGAEAFF. CDR3 bases: TGCGCCAGCAGCTTAGGATGGGAAGGGGCTGAAGCTTTCTTT.

The chain employs TRBV7-2 and TRBJ2-5, with D perhaps matching TRBD2 (5 bases). Per the germline V gene, CDR1 is SGHTA and CDR2 is FQGNSA. The CDR3 is 14 amino acids. Trimming pared 1 base from V and 2 bases from J, leaving 8 bases between. In nucleotides, the CDR3 is TGTGCCAGCAGCTTAGTAGCGCCACAAGAGACCCAGTACTTC. Translating gives CASSLVAPQETQYF.

The chain's CDR3 is CASSLGTGAKNYGYTF. The CDR3 coding sequence is TGTGCCAGCAGCTTAGGGACAGGGGCAAAAAACTATGGCTACACCTTC. J is TRBJ1-2 and V is TRBV7-3; 10 bases match TRBD1. This CDR3 has 16 amino acids. V lost 2 bases, J lost 2 bases, and 5 bases stayed unmatched. Germline V gene sequence: CDR1 SGHTA, CDR2 FQGTGA.

The chain joins TRBV5-4 to TRBJ2-7; 7 bases agree with TRBD2. CDR1 and CDR2 (germline): SGHNT, YYREEE (reference sequence). V was pared by 5 bases and J by 3 bases, with 11 bases of the junction left unmatched. The CDR3 contains 15 residues. CDR3 bases: TGTGCCAGCAGTATTAGCGGGCTGCCCGGCTACGAGCAGTACTTC. Translated: CASSISGLPGYEQYF.

The chain carries TRBV28 and TRBJ2-1; the D gene is possibly TRBD2 (6 bases). V lost 3 bases, J lost 8 bases, and 14 bases lay in between. From germline, CDR1 is MDHEN and CDR2 SYDVKM. The CDR3 contains 14 residues. The CDR3 protein is CASSFEKEGDEQFF. CDR3 bases: TGTGCCAGCAGTTTCGAGAAGGAGGGAGATGAGCAGTTCTTC. The full variable domain, in which reference TRBV28 and TRBJ2-1 provide the parts outside the CDR3, is DVKVTQSSRYLVKRTGEKVFLECVQDMDHENMFWYRQDPGLGLRLIYFSYDVKMKEKGDIPEGYSVSREKKERFSLILESASTNQTSMYLCASSFEKEGDEQFFGPGTRLTVL.

The CDR3 nucleotides are TGTGCCAGCAGCGCAGGGGGTTGGCAAGAGACCCAGTACTTC. Its translation: CASSAGGWQETQYF. V is TRBV9 and J is TRBJ2-5; 7 nucleotides match TRBD1. The trim removed 3 bases at V and 2 bases at J, leaving 4 bases unmatched. Germline V CDR1 and CDR2: SGDLS, YYNGEE. This CDR3 comprises 14 residues.

The chain has TRBV9 and TRBJ2-3, with TRBD2 matching over 9 bases. The CDR3 runs 15 residues. Germline CDR1 reads SGDLS; CDR2 reads YYNGEE. V lost 4 bases and J lost 2; bases outside the gene matches: 5. The CDR3 here is CASSLAGRFTDTQYF. In nucleotides, the CDR3 is TGTGCCAGCAGCCTAGCGGGGAGGTTCACAGATACGCAGTATTTT. The full variable domain, completed using reference TRBV9 and TRBJ2-3, is DSGVTQTPKHLITATGQRVTLRCSPRSGDLSVYWYQQSLDQGLQFLIQYYNGEERAKGNILERFSAQQFPDLHSELNLSSLELGDSALYFCASSLAGRFTDTQYFGPGTRLTVL.

CDR3 DNA: TGTGCCAGCAGCCCAGGGTCGACTAATGAAAAACTGTTTTTT. Translating it yields CASSPGSTNEKLFF. This chain joins TRBV7-9 and TRBJ1-4, with D tentatively TRBD1 (5 bases). V was shortened by 5 bases and J by 2 bases, with 9 bases between the two germline ends. The CDR3 is 14 amino acids. CDR1 is SEHNR, CDR2 FQNEAQ, per germline (reference sequence). Looking up the rest from reference TRBV7-9 and TRBJ1-4 gives the full variable domain: DTGVSQNPRHKITKRGQNVTFRCDPISEHNRLYWYRQTLGQGPEFLTYFQNEAQLEKSRLLSDRFSAERPKGSFSTLEIQRTEQGDSAMYLCASSPGSTNEKLFFGSGTQLSVL.

This clone was found once. The chain employs TRBV5-1 and TRBJ2-7; 8 bases are a match to TRBD1. This CDR3 contains 15 residues. CDR1 and CDR2 (germline): SGHRS, YFSETQ. After removal of 4 bases from V and 7 bases from J, the junction contained 13 bases not matched to a gene. The chain's CDR3 is CASSTDLTGVREQYF. The CDR3 DNA is TGCGCCAGCAGCACTGACCTGACAGGGGTGAGGGAGCAGTACTTC.